This T cell receptor (beta chain) was recovered during a study of spatial heterogeneity in lung cancer. Overall study: Donors were roughly 70 untreated early-stage non-small cell lung cancer patients.

Study-wide results and limits: Ubiquitous expanded tumor TCRs showed up in blood more at resection than follow-up.

The ends were cut back, 8 bases at V and 7 bases at J, with 17 bases in the middle. CDR1 and CDR2 (germline): MRHNA, SNTAGT. The CDR3 contains 14 residues. As to time point: blood at routine non-recurrence follow-up after resection. Extraction of whole RNA from tumor, nontumor lung or frozen PBMC preceded unsorted sequencing. TCRdb redid the calling of the 5' RACE reads with MiXCR, one entry per CDR3 protein. The table includes some 41,000 distinct CDR3 sequences, about 11% detected once. This clonotype was seen a few times. Antigen specificity is unknown. V is TRBV6-4 and J is TRBJ2-2; the D gene is possibly TRBD2 (6 bases). The origin of this receptor is a female donor with early-stage non-small cell lung cancer. Sequencing was performed on PBMCs, taken at follow-up. CDR3 nucleotide sequence: TGTGCCAGCGAAGCCGAGGGAGGCATCGGGGAGCTGTTTTTT. Encoded protein: CASEAEGGIGELFF.